This T cell receptor (beta chain) was recorded in a study of shared clonotypes between healthy human individuals. General observations from the study: Estimated clonotype richness was generally higher in naive than memory subsets.

Concerning this clone itself: Its antigen is undetermined.

Data came from immunoSEQ multiplex PCR; TCRdb stores just in-frame clones and leaves some out. The sample records 650,000 to 800,000 clones, roughly 72% being singletons. The source material was memory CD4+ T cells sorted from blood. Regarding subset: CD45RA-negative fraction. The receptor was derived from a woman aged 25 to 39 in good health.

CDR3 DNA sequence: TGTGCCACCAGCAGAGATACGGCGTCCGGGGAGCTGTTTTTT. Residues: CATSRDTASGELFF. This chain links TRBV15 with TRBJ2-2; D unresolved. Trimming took 0 bases from V and 6 from J, leaving 8 bases between them. CDR3 length: 14 residues. Germline lookup yields CDR1 LNHNV and CDR2 YYDKDF (reference sequence).